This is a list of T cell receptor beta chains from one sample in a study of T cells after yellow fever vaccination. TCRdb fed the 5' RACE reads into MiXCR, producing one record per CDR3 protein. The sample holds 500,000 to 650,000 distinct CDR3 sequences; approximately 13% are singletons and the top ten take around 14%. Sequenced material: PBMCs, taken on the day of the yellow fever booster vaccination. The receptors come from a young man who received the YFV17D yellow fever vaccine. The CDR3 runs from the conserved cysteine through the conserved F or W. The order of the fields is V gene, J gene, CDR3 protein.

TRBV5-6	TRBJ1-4	CASSRRDRVNEKLFF
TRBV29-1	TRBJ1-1	CSAQGRGSAFF
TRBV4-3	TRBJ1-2	CASSQEGVYGYTF
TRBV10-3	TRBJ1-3	CAISGRGNSGNTIYF
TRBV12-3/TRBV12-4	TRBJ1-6	CASSPQGYTSPLHF
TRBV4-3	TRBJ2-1	CASSQELCGRGHCEQFF
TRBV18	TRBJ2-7	CASAEAGHEQYF
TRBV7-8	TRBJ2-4	CASSLGAGGNIQYF
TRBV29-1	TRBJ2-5	CSVELHTTGGTQYF
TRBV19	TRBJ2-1	CASSATSGWGDEQFF
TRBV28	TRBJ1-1	CASSLVTGGNTEAFF
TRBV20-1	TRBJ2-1	CSAGLLVGDYNEQFF
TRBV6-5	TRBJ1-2	CASSYSKFSGVPNYGYTF
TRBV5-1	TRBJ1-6	CASSFGAVANSPLHF
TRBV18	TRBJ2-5	CASLAGLQETQYF
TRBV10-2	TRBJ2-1	CATRDRAYNEQFF
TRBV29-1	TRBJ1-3	CSVGASGNTIYF
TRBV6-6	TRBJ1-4	CASTLNEKLFF
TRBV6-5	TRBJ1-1	CASSYFGTANTEAFF
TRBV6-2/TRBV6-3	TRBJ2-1	CATASGVLDEQFF
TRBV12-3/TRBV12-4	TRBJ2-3	CASSLAARGSTDTQYF
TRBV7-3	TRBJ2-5	CASSPGPGAQYF
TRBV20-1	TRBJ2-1	CSARLAGVNEQFF
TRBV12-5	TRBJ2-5	CASKTSGAGTQYF
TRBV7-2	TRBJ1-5	CASRLGPNSNQPQHF
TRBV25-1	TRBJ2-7	CASKAPTMEQYF
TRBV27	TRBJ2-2	CASSTGTSNTGELFF
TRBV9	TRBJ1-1	CASKRQVLDTEAFF
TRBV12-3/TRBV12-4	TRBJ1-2	CASSPRRGWDGYTF
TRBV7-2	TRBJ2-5	CASRPTGTQETQYF
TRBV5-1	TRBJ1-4	CASSFWTGENEKLFF
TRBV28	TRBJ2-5	CASSQAQETQYF
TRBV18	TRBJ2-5	CASSRLTLAGAETQYF
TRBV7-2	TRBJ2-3	CASIRGGSTDTQYF
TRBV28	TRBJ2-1	CASIPPSGQTYNEQFF
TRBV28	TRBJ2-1	CASNTQNRVSSYNEQFF
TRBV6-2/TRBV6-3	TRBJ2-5	CASSYLSQGTQYF
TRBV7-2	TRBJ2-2	CASSPRAAENTGELFF
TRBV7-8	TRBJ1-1	CASNRQADTEAFF
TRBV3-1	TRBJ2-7	CASSRQGLSYEQYF
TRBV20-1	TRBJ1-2	CSASLDRELTHGYTF
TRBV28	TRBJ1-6	CASSGGWSGGYLNSPLHF
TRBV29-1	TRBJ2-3	CSTKGTSGTDTQYF
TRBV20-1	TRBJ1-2	CSASRASFYGYTF
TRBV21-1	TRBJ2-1	CASSKVGKGGFYNEQFF
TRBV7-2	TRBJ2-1	CASSAGTKGDEQFF
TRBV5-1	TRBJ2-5	CASSFAPGAQETQYF
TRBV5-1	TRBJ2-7	CASSVSSSTAHEQYF
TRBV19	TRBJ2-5	CASRTSAALGAQYF
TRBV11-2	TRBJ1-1	CASSLVTVTVTEAFF
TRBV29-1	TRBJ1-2	CSVEIRGTVNGYTF
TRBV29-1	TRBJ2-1	CSVAAVDGHNEQFF
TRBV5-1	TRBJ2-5	CASTPSRQGSETQYF
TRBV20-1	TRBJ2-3	CSAERRGADTQYF
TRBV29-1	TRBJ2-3	CSVTSGSTDTQYF